The 6 T cell receptor beta chains given below trace back to one sample, sequenced in a study of control samples from healthy donors and cancer patients. The table came from immunoSEQ multiplex PCR; TCRdb's copy has only in-frame clones and leaves some out. The sample contains about 95,000 clones, just under 85% of which appear only once. The source material was blood. The source of these receptors is a man younger than 40 in good health.

V and J are TRBV3-1 (or the pseudogene TRBV3-2) and TRBJ1-2; D gene uncertain. This CDR3 contains 14 residues. The germline V gene has CDR1 LGHDT and CDR2 YNNKEL (reference sequence). The germline V and J ends were trimmed by 4 bases and 3 bases, with 12 bases remaining between them. In DNA form, the CDR3 reads TGTGCCAGCAGCCGGATGGACGGACACTATGGCTACACCTTC. It is translated as CASSRMDGHYGYTF.

In this sample, this clone turned up many times. This rearrangement joins TRBV4-1 to TRBJ2-7, with D uncertain. The ends were cut back, 2 bases at V and 0 bases at J, with 11 bases in the middle. Per the germline V gene, CDR1 is MGHRA and CDR2 is YSYEKL. The CDR3 is 15 amino acids. The CDR3 nucleotides are TGCGCCAGCAGCCAAACCACCTTGTGCTCCTACGAGCAGTACTTC. Translating it yields CASSQTTLCSYEQYF.

The rearrangement joins TRBV28 to TRBJ1-2; TRBD1 agrees at 9 bases. V was clipped by 2 bases and J by 7 bases; unmatched bases: 5. This CDR3 is built from 14 residues. Germline V lookup: CDR1 MDHEN, CDR2 SYDVKM. CDR3 region: CASSLGTGIGGYTF. In nucleotides, the CDR3 is TGTGCCAGCAGTTTAGGGACAGGGATTGGTGGCTACACCTTC.

The chain combines TRBV4-2 with TRBJ1-2; 11 bases are shared with TRBD1. Germline CDR1 reads LGHNA; CDR2 reads YNFKEQ. J lost 6 bases, V lost 0 bases, and 6 bases had no gene match. The CDR3 is made up of 16 amino acids. CDR3 sequence: CASSQEGTGGRDGYTF. The CDR3 DNA sequence: TGTGCCAGCAGCCAAGAAGGGACAGGGGGGAGGGATGGCTACACCTTC.

This clone occurred a few times. For the CDR3, the DNA is TGTGCCAGCAGTTACGGGACAGGTTACGAGCAGTACTTC. Translated, it gives CASSYGTGYEQYF. The chain recombines TRBV6-5 with TRBJ2-7; 8 nucleotides agree with TRBD1. V lost 2 bases to trimming and J lost 4 bases; unmatched junction nucleotides: 1. CDR3 length equals 13 residues. Per the germline V gene, CDR1 is MNHEY and CDR2 is SVGAGI.

The chain carries TRBV11-2 and TRBJ2-4; 10 bases map to TRBD2. Germline V gene data show CDR1 as SGHAT and CDR2 as FQNNGV. Losses at the gene ends were 5 bases for V and 0 bases for J; bases not matched to a gene: 7. CDR3 length: 17 amino acids. CDR3 in amino acids: CASSTRLAGVAKNIQYF. As DNA, the CDR3 is TGTGCCAGCAGCACCCGTCTAGCGGGGGTAGCCAAAAACATTCAGTACTTC.